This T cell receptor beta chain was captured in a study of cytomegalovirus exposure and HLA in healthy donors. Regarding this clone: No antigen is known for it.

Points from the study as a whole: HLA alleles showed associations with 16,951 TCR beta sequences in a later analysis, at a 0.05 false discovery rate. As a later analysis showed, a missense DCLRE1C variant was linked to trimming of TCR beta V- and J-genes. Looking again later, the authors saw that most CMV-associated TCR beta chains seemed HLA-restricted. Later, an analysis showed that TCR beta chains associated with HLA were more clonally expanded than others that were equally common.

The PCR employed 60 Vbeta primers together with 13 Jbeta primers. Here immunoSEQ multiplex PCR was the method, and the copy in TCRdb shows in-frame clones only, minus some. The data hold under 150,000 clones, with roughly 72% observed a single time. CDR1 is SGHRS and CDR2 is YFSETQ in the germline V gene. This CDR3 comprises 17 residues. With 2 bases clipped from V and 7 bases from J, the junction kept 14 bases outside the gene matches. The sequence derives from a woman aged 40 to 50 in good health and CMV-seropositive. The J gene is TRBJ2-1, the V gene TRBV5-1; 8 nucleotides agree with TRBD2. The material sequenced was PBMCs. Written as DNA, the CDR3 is TGCGCCAGCAGCTTAGAGGGGGGGGTAGCGGGAACGAATGAGCAGTTCTTC. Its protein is CASSLEGGVAGTNEQFF.